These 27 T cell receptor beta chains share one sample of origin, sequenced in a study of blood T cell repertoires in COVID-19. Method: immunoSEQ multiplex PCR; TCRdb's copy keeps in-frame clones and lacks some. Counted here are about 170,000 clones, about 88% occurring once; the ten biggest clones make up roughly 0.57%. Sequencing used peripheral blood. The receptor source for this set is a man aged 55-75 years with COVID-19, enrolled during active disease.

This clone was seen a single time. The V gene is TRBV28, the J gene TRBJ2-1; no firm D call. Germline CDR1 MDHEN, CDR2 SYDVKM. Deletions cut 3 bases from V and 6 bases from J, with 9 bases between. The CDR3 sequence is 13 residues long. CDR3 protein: CASSFEPGNEQFF. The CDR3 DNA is TGTGCCAGCAGTTTTGAGCCCGGCAATGAGCAGTTCTTC.

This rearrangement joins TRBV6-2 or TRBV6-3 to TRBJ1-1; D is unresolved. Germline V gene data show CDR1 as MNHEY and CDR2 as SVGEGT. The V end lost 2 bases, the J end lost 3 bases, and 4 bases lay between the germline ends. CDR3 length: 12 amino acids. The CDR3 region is CASSYIDTEAFF. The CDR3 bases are TGTGCCAGCAGTTACATAGACACTGAAGCTTTCTTT.

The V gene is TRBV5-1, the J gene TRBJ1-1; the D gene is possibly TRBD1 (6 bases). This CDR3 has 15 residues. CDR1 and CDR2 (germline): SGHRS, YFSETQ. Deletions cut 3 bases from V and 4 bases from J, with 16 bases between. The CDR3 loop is CASSWRQGSPTEAFF. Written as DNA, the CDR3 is TGCGCCAGCAGCTGGAGGCAGGGGTCCCCCACTGAAGCTTTCTTT.

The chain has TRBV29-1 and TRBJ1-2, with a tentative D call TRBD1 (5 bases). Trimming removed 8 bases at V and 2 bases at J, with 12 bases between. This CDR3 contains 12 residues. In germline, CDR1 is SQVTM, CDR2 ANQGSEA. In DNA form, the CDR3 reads TGCAGCTACAGCGGGGGGAACTATGGCTACACCTTC. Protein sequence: CSYSGGNYGYTF.

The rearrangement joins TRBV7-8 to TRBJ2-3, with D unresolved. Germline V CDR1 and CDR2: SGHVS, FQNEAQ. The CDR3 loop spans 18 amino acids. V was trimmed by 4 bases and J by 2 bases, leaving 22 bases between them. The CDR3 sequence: CASSSRSYAVQNTDTQYF. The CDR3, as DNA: TGTGCCAGCAGCTCCCGCTCTTATGCCGTACAGAACACAGATACGCAGTATTTT.

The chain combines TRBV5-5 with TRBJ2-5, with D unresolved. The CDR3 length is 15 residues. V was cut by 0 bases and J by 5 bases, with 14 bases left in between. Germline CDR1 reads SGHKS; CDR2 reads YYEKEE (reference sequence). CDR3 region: CASSLGPGLVETQYF. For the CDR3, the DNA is TGTGCCAGCAGCTTGGGCCCAGGATTGGTGGAGACCCAGTACTTC. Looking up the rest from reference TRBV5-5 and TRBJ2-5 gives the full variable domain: DAGVTQSPTHLIKTRGQQVTLRCSPISGHKSVSWYQQVLGQGPQFIFQYYEKEERGRGNFPDRFSARQFPNYSSELNVNALLLGDSALYLCASSLGPGLVETQYFGPGTRLLVL.

The CDR3 bases are TGTGCCAGCAGTTCCCCAGGGCCGAACACTGAAGCTTTCTTT. Its protein product is CASSSPGPNTEAFF. This rearrangement joins TRBV6-5 to TRBJ1-1; TRBD1 is a possible D gene (5 bases). Germline CDR1 MNHEY, CDR2 SVGAGI. The CDR3 consists of 14 residues. V was cut by 4 bases and J by 1 base, with 10 bases left in between.

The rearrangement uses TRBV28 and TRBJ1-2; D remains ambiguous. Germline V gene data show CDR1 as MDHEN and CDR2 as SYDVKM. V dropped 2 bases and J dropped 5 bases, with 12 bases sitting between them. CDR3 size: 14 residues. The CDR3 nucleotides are TGTGCCAGCAGTTTACACTTGGTCGGTTATGGCTACACCTTC. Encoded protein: CASSLHLVGYGYTF.

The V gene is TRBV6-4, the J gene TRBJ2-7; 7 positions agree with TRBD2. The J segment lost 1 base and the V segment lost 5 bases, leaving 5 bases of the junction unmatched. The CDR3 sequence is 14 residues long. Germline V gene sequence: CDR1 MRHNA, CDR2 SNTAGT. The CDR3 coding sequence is TGTGCCAGCAGTCCCACGGGGGGATCCTACGAGCAGTACTTC. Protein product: CASSPTGGSYEQYF.

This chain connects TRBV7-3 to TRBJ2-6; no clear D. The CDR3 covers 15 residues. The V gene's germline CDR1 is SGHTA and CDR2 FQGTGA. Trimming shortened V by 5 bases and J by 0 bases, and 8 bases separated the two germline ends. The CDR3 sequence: CASSRSDSGANVLTF. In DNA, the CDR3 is TGTGCCAGCAGCCGGTCCGACTCTGGGGCCAACGTCCTGACTTTC.

CDR3 nucleotides: TGTGCCAGCAGCCCGGCCGGGACTAGCGGACACAATGAGCAGTTCTTC. Translating gives CASSPAGTSGHNEQFF. The chain links TRBV7-2 to TRBJ2-1, with TRBD2 matching over 11 bases. The CDR3 contains 16 residues. Unmatched junction bases numbered 8, after V lost 5 bases and J lost 5 bases. Germline V lookup: CDR1 SGHTA, CDR2 FQGNSA.

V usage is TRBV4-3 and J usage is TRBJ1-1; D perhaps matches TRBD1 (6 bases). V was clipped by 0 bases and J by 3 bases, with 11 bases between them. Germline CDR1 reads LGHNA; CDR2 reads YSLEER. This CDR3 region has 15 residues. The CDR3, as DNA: TGCGCCAGCAGCCAAGATCCCAGGGGCGACACTGAAGCTTTCTTT. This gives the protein CASSQDPRGDTEAFF.

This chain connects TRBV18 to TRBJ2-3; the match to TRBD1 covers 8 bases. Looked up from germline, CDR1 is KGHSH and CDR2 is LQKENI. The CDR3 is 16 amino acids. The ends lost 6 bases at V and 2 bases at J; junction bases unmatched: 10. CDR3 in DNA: TGTGCCAGCTCTCAGACAGGGGCCCCACACACAGATACGCAGTATTTT. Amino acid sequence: CASSQTGAPHTDTQYF.

The CDR3 region is CASSFRGQPYEQYF. The CDR3 bases are TGTGCCAGCAGTTTCAGGGGGCAGCCCTACGAGCAGTACTTC. V and J are TRBV28 and TRBJ2-7; 8 positions agree with TRBD1. Germline assignment: CDR1 MDHEN and CDR2 SYDVKM. The CDR3 spans 14 residues. Trimming removed 3 bases from V and 2 bases from J; junction bases left unmatched: 3.

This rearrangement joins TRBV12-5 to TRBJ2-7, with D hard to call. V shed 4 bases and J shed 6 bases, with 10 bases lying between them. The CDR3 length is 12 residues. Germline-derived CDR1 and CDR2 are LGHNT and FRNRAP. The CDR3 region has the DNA TGTGCTAGTGGTTCAAATAGTGGCGAGCAGTACTTC. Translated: CASGSNSGEQYF.

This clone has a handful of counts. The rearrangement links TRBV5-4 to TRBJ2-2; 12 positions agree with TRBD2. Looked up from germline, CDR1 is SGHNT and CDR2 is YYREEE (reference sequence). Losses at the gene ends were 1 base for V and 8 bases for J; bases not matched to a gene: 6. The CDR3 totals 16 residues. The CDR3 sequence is CASSLLAGGPGGELFF. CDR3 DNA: TGTGCCAGCAGCTTGCTAGCGGGAGGGCCTGGTGGGGAGCTGTTTTTT.

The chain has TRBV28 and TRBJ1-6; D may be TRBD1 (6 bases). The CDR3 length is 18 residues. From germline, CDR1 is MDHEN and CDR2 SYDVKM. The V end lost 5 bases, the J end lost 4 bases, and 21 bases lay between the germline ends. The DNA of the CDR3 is TGTGCCAGCAGTGGGGGAGGGCCCAAGGGGGGGTATAATTCACCCCTCCACTTT. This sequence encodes CASSGGGPKGGYNSPLHF.

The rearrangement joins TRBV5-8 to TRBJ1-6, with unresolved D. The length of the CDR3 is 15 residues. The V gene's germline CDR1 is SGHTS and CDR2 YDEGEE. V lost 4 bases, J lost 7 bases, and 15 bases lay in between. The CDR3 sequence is CASSRTDFANSPLHF. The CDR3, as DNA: TGTGCCAGCAGCCGCACGGACTTTGCGAATTCACCCCTCCACTTT. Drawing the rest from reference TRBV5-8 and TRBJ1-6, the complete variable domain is EAGVTQSPTHLIKTRGQQATLRCSPISGHTSVYWYQQALGLGLQFLLWYDEGEERNRGNFPPRFSGRQFPNYSSELNVNALELEDSALYLCASSRTDFANSPLHFGNGTRLTVT.

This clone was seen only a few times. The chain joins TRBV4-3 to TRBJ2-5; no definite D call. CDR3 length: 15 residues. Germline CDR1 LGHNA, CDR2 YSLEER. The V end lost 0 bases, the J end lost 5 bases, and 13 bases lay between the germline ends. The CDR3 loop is CASSQDRISSETQYF. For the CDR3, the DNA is TGCGCCAGCAGCCAAGACCGTATATCTTCGGAGACCCAGTACTTC.

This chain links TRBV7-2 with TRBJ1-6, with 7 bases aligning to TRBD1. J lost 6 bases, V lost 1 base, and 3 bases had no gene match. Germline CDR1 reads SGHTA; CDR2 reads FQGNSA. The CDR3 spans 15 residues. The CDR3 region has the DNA TGTGCCAGCAGCTTAGACTACAGGGGTAATTCACCCCTCCACTTT. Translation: CASSLDYRGNSPLHF.

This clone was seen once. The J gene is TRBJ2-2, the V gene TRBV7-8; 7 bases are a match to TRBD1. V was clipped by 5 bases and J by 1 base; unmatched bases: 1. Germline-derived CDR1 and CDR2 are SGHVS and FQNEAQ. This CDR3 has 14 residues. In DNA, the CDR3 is TGTGCCAGCAGCCGGACAGGGAACACCGGGGAGCTGTTTTTT. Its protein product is CASSRTGNTGELFF. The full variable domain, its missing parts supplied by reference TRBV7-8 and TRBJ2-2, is GAGVSQSPRYKVAKRGQDVALRCDPISGHVSLFWYQQALGQGPEFLTYFQNEAQLDKSGLPSDRFFAERPEGSVSTLKIQRTQQEDSAVYLCASSRTGNTGELFFGEGSRLTVL.

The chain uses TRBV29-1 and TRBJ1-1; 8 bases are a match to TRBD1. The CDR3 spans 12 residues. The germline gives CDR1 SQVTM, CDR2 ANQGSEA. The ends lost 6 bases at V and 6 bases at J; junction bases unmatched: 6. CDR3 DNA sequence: TGCAGCGTCTGGGACAGGCAGGCTGAAGCTTTCTTT. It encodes CSVWDRQAEAFF. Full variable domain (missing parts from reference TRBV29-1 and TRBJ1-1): SAVISQKPSRDICQRGTSLTIQCQVDSQVTMMFWYRQQPGQSLTLIATANQGSEATYESGFVIDKFPISRPNLTFSTLTVSNMSPEDSSIYLCSVWDRQAEAFFGQGTRLTVV.

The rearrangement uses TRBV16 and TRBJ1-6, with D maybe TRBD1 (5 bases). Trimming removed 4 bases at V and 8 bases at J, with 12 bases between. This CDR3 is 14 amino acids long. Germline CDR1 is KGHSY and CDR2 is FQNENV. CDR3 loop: CASSLGGADSPLHF. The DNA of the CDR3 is TGTGCCAGCAGCCTAGGCGGGGCTGATTCACCCCTCCACTTT.

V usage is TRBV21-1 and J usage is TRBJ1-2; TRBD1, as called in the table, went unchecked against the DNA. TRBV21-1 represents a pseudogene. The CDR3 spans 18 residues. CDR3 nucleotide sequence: TGTGCCAGCAGCAAAGTAGGAGGACAGGCGAGACCTAACTATGGCTACACCTTC. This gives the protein CASSKVGGQARPNYGYTF.

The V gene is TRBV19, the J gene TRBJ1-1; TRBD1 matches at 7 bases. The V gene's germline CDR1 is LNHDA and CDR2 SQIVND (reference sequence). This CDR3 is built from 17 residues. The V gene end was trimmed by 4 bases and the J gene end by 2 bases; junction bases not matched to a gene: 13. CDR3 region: CASSTPGRGQLNTEAFF. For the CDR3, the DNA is TGTGCCAGTAGTACGCCCGGAAGGGGGCAACTCAACACTGAAGCTTTCTTT.

This chain's CDR3 is CASTPGQGARGDTQYF. CDR3 sequence (DNA): TGTGCCAGCACCCCAGGACAGGGGGCTAGAGGAGATACGCAGTATTTT. The V and J genes are TRBV3-1 (or the pseudogene TRBV3-2) and TRBJ2-3; 11 bases align to TRBD1. Germline CDR1 and CDR2: LGHDT and YNNKEL (reference sequence). V dropped 7 bases and J dropped 5; count of bases not matched to a gene: 11. This CDR3 spans 16 amino acids.

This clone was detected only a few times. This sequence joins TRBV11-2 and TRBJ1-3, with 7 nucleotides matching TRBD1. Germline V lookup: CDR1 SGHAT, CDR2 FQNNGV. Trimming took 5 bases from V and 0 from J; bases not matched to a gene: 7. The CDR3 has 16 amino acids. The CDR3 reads CASSGSGGSSGNTIYF. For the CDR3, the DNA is TGTGCCAGCAGCGGATCAGGGGGGAGCTCTGGAAACACCATATATTTT.